This T cell receptor beta chain was retrieved from a study of response to subunit inactivated influenza vaccine. Overall study results and limits: Researchers suggested that each seasonal influenza vaccination recruits few new T cells.

This clonotype was seen more than once but under ten times. Its cognate antigen is unknown. The CDR3 consists of 17 residues. TCRdb ran MiXCR on the RT-PCR reads and lists one entry per CDR3 protein. The data hold about 520,000 distinct CDR3 sequences, with approximately 6.9% observed a single time. The source is a man aged 50-75 years who received an inactivated influenza vaccine. Sequences were derived from PBMCs from blood, sampled 23 months after vaccination. The chain is built from TRBV12-2 and TRBJ2-3; TRBD2, the table's D call, was not compared with the DNA. TRBV12-2 is designated a pseudogene. CDR3 region: CASRSLEVPGATDTQYF. The CDR3, as DNA: TGTGCAAGTCGCTCGCTCGAAGTTCCGGGAGCCACAGATACGCAGTATTTT.